Listed below are T cell receptor beta chains from one sample, sequenced in a study of cytomegalovirus exposure and HLA in healthy donors. Here immunoSEQ multiplex PCR was the method, and the copy in TCRdb shows in-frame clones only, minus some. Among some 100,000 clones listed, approximately 82% were seen once. The sequenced sample was PBMCs. All receptors come from a woman aged 18-35 years in good health and CMV-seronegative. CDR3s include the opening cysteine and the closing phenylalanine or tryptophan. The D gene is left open where the match is weak. Clone size appears in some rows only: once, few, many, or a class for an expanded clone.

clone_size: once; d_call: .; v_call: TRBV5-1; j_call: TRBJ2-2; cdr3_aa: CASSSTGLYTGELFF; cdr3_nt: TGCGCCAGCAGCTCCACGGGACTCTACACCGGGGAGCTGTTTTTT
clone_size: .; d_call: TRBD1; v_call: TRBV7-9; j_call: TRBJ2-1; cdr3_aa: CASSLDRVNEQFF; cdr3_nt: TGTGCCAGCAGCCTAGACAGGGTCAATGAGCAGTTCTTC
clone_size: .; d_call: .; v_call: TRBV4-3; j_call: TRBJ1-2; cdr3_aa: CASSQDPGGRSSYGYTF; cdr3_nt: TGCGCCAGCAGCCAAGATCCAGGAGGCAGAAGCTCTTATGGCTACACCTTC
clone_size: .; d_call: .; v_call: TRBV4-3; j_call: TRBJ2-2; cdr3_aa: CASSQARYGELFF; cdr3_nt: TGCGCCAGCAGCCAAGCTAGATACGGGGAGCTGTTTTTT
clone_size: .; d_call: .; v_call: TRBV4-1; j_call: TRBJ2-1; cdr3_aa: CASSQSRWSYNEQFF; cdr3_nt: TGCGCCAGCAGCCAGTCCAGGTGGTCCTACAATGAGCAGTTCTTC
clone_size: .; d_call: .; v_call: TRBV28; j_call: TRBJ2-1; cdr3_aa: CASAGAATFKYNEQFF; cdr3_nt: TGTGCCAGCGCTGGGGCAGCCACATTCAAGTACAATGAGCAGTTCTTC
clone_size: .; d_call: .; v_call: TRBV28; j_call: TRBJ1-6; cdr3_aa: CASTSGVSSPLHF; cdr3_nt: TGTGCCAGCACTTCGGGAGTGAGTTCACCCCTCCACTTT
clone_size: .; d_call: TRBD2; v_call: TRBV5-4; j_call: TRBJ2-1; cdr3_aa: CASNQRGTVNEQFF; cdr3_nt: TGTGCCAGCAATCAGCGGGGTACTGTCAATGAGCAGTTCTTC
clone_size: .; d_call: TRBD1; v_call: TRBV25-1; j_call: TRBJ1-2; cdr3_aa: CASSGPGGKRGYTF; cdr3_nt: TGTGCCAGCAGTGGACCAGGGGGTAAGCGGGGCTACACCTTC
clone_size: .; d_call: .; v_call: TRBV7-2; j_call: TRBJ2-2; cdr3_aa: CASSPLGIGELFF; cdr3_nt: TGTGCCAGCAGTCCACTCGGGATCGGGGAGCTGTTTTTT
clone_size: .; d_call: .; v_call: TRBV19; j_call: TRBJ2-7; cdr3_aa: CASSNRGYEQYF; cdr3_nt: TGTGCCAGTAGCAATAGGGGCTACGAGCAGTACTTC
clone_size: .; d_call: TRBD2; v_call: TRBV10-2; j_call: TRBJ2-1; cdr3_aa: CASSEPPGLAGGPGEQFF; cdr3_nt: TGCGCCAGCAGTGAGCCTCCGGGACTAGCGGGGGGGCCAGGTGAGCAGTTCTTC
clone_size: .; d_call: .; v_call: TRBV7-8; j_call: TRBJ2-7; cdr3_aa: CASSQAGSSYEQYF; cdr3_nt: TGTGCCAGCAGCCAGGCGGGGAGCTCCTACGAGCAGTACTTC
clone_size: .; d_call: .; v_call: TRBV4-2; j_call: TRBJ2-2; cdr3_aa: CASSPLTGELFF; cdr3_nt: TGTGCCAGCAGCCCACTTACCGGGGAGCTGTTTTTT
clone_size: few; d_call: .; v_call: TRBV5-6; j_call: TRBJ2-7; cdr3_aa: CASSLSGREQYF; cdr3_nt: TGTGCCAGCAGCTTGTCAGGTCGCGAGCAGTACTTC
clone_size: .; d_call: .; v_call: TRBV27; j_call: TRBJ2-2; cdr3_aa: CASSLLPTAGELFF; cdr3_nt: TGTGCCAGCAGTCTTCTCCCGACAGCCGGGGAGCTGTTTTTT
clone_size: .; d_call: .; v_call: TRBV11-2; j_call: TRBJ2-4; cdr3_aa: CASSSHLGAGVSAKNIQYF; cdr3_nt: TGTGCCAGCAGCTCACACCTAGGGGCAGGGGTGTCAGCCAAAAACATTCAGTACTTC
clone_size: .; d_call: .; v_call: TRBV20-1; j_call: TRBJ2-7; cdr3_aa: CSALSTDEQYF; cdr3_nt: TGCAGTGCTCTTTCGACAGACGAGCAGTACTTC
clone_size: .; d_call: TRBD1; v_call: TRBV6-5; j_call: TRBJ2-7; cdr3_aa: CASSAEETGGYEQYF; cdr3_nt: TGTGCCAGCAGTGCAGAGGAGACAGGGGGCTACGAGCAGTACTTC
clone_size: .; d_call: .; v_call: TRBV7-3; j_call: TRBJ2-4; cdr3_aa: CASSLGPQGKGAKNIQYF; cdr3_nt: TGTGCCAGCAGCTTGGGTCCACAGGGAAAAGGGGCCAAAAACATTCAGTACTTC
clone_size: .; d_call: .; v_call: TRBV7-9; j_call: TRBJ1-1; cdr3_aa: CSSSPGGRTEAFF; cdr3_nt: TGTTCCAGCAGCCCCGGAGGGAGGACTGAAGCTTTCTTT
clone_size: .; d_call: .; v_call: TRBV6-1; j_call: TRBJ1-4; cdr3_aa: CASSATVTQREKLFF; cdr3_nt: TGTGCCAGCAGCGCCACTGTCACGCAGCGGGAAAAACTGTTTTTT
clone_size: .; d_call: TRBD2; v_call: TRBV5-8; j_call: TRBJ2-1; cdr3_aa: CASSLAGATYNEQFF; cdr3_nt: TGTGCCAGCAGCCTAGCGGGAGCGACCTACAATGAGCAGTTCTTC
clone_size: .; d_call: TRBD1; v_call: TRBV27; j_call: TRBJ2-7; cdr3_aa: CASSTDRGQYEQYF; cdr3_nt: TGTGCCAGCAGTACGGACAGGGGGCAATACGAGCAGTACTTC
clone_size: .; d_call: .; v_call: TRBV12-2; j_call: TRBJ2-3; cdr3_aa: CASRFASGGGTDTQYF; cdr3_nt: TGTGCAAGTCGCTTTGCGTCTGGGGGCGGCACAGATACGCAGTATTTT
clone_size: once; d_call: TRBD2; v_call: TRBV2; j_call: TRBJ2-5; cdr3_aa: CASSEERGAQETQYF; cdr3_nt: TGTGCCAGCAGTGAGGAGCGGGGGGCGCAAGAGACCCAGTACTTC
clone_size: .; d_call: .; v_call: TRBV11-2; j_call: TRBJ2-7; cdr3_aa: CAGRRDLDYEQYF; cdr3_nt: TGTGCCGGCCGACGGGACTTAGACTACGAGCAGTACTTC
clone_size: once; d_call: TRBD2; v_call: TRBV7-9; j_call: TRBJ2-6; cdr3_aa: CASSPPPGGAIAGANVLTF; cdr3_nt: TGTGCCAGCAGCCCACCCCCGGGGGGTGCGATCGCTGGGGCCAACGTCCTGACTTTC